The subject of this entry is one T cell receptor beta chain. The data were obtained in a study of blood T cell repertoires in COVID-19. Germline V gene lookup returns CDR1 SGHRS and CDR2 YFSETQ. The CDR3 sequence is 16 residues long. J lost 7 bases, V lost 4 bases, and 11 bases had no gene match. Measured with immunoSEQ multiplex PCR; TCRdb has only the in-frame clones, and not every one. Here the sample spans 130,000 to 150,000 clones, 70% to 90% being singletons. The sample consisted of peripheral blood. This TCR was recovered from a woman in her 40s with active or convalescent COVID-19. This rearrangement joins TRBV5-1 to TRBJ1-6; 7 nucleotides agree with TRBD1. The CDR3 region has the DNA TGCGCCAGCAGCGGGGGCCGGGACAGTGGAAATTCACCCCTCCACTTT. Protein product: CASSGGRDSGNSPLHF.